The rows below give T cell receptor beta chains drawn from one sample of a study of cytomegalovirus exposure and HLA in healthy donors. The table came from immunoSEQ multiplex PCR; TCRdb's copy has only in-frame clones and leaves some out. Here the sample spans about 140,000 clones, approximately 82% being singletons. Source material: PBMCs. All receptors derive from a man between 25 and 39 years old in good health and CMV-seropositive. Each CDR3 is given with its conserved first and last residue. A D gene is named only where the DNA matches it firmly. Part of the rows lack a size; the others show once, few, many or a class for expanded clones.

size	V	J	D	DNA	CDR3
.	TRBV19	TRBJ1-1	TRBD1	TGTGCCAGTACGTACGGACAGGGGTTGAACACTGAAGCTTTCTTT	CASTYGQGLNTEAFF
.	TRBV5-4	TRBJ2-7	TRBD2	TGTGCCAGCAGCGCGGGACTAGCGGGGACTGAGCAGTACTTC	CASSAGLAGTEQYF
.	TRBV5-6	TRBJ2-7	.	TGTGCCAGCAGCGGGGGCTTGGGGGGGGGAGGCATCGAGCAGTACTTC	CASSGGLGGGGIEQYF
.	TRBV5-8	TRBJ2-7	.	TGTGCCAGCAGCCGCTCCTACGAGCAGTACTTC	CASSRSYEQYF
.	TRBV19	TRBJ2-3	.	TGTGCCAGTAAGGGTGTGCGGGCCTCGACAGATACGCAGTATTTT	CASKGVRASTDTQYF
.	TRBV28	TRBJ1-5	.	TGTGCCTCCGAAGACCTTTCGAGGGTACGGAATCAGCCCCAGCATTTT	CASEDLSRVRNQPQHF
.	TRBV7-9	TRBJ1-4	TRBD1	TGTGCCAGCAGCTACGGGACAGGGGTAGAAAAACTGTTTTTT	CASSYGTGVEKLFF
few	TRBV6-6	TRBJ2-5	TRBD2	TGTGCCAGCAGTTACTGGGGCGGGGGGGCCATAGAGACCCAGTACTTC	CASSYWGGGAIETQYF
.	TRBV19	TRBJ2-7	TRBD1	TGTGCCAGTAGTCCAGGGGGCTCCTACGAGCAGTACTTC	CASSPGGSYEQYF
.	TRBV28	TRBJ2-7	TRBD1	TGTGCCAGCAGTGGACAGGGGCCCTACGAGCAGTACTTC	CASSGQGPYEQYF
few	TRBV6-1	TRBJ2-1	.	TGTGCCAGCAGTGGTAGAGTCTCCTACAATGAGCAGTTCTTC	CASSGRVSYNEQFF
.	TRBV18	TRBJ2-5	TRBD2	TGTGCCAGCTCACCACAACTAGCGGGAAACCAAGAGACCCAGTACTTC	CASSPQLAGNQETQYF
.	TRBV7-6	TRBJ2-3	.	TGTGCCAGCAGCTTAGCGGCAGGGCTAGGCACAGATACGCAGTATTTT	CASSLAAGLGTDTQYF
many	TRBV5-4	TRBJ1-3	.	TGTGCCAGCAGCTTGGGGGCGGGTTCATCTGGAAACACCATATATTTT	CASSLGAGSSGNTIYF
.	TRBV6-5	TRBJ1-2	.	TGTGCCAGCAGTTACTCGTATCGGACAGAGGATGGCTACACCTTC	CASSYSYRTEDGYTF
.	TRBV29-1	TRBJ2-1	TRBD2	TGCAGCGTAGCGGGAGAGTCCTACAATGAGCAGTTCTTC	CSVAGESYNEQFF
.	TRBV5-1	TRBJ2-3	.	TGCGCCAGCAGCTCCGGGACACCATTTAGCACAGATACGCAGTATTTT	CASSSGTPFSTDTQYF
.	TRBV6-1	TRBJ2-7	TRBD1	TGTGCCAGCGGGGCAGGGGGAGCCTACGAGCAGTACTTC	CASGAGGAYEQYF
.	TRBV5-1	TRBJ2-3	TRBD2	TGCGCCAGCGATAGCGGGGGGTCAGATACGCAGTATTTT	CASDSGGSDTQYF
.	TRBV29-1	TRBJ2-7	.	TGCAGCGCCACTCAAGGGAGACCCTACGAGCAGTACTTC	CSATQGRPYEQYF
.	TRBV12-5	TRBJ1-2	.	TGTGCTAGTGGTCCGCCCGCAGGGAACTATGGCTACACCTTC	CASGPPAGNYGYTF
once	TRBV28	TRBJ2-1	TRBD1	TGTGCCAGCAGTATTTCCGGGACAGGGTTAAATGAGCAGTTCTTC	CASSISGTGLNEQFF
.	TRBV6-6	TRBJ1-5	TRBD1	TGTGCCAGCAGTTACTCTGGGACAGGGGGCGGTCAGCCCCAGCATTTT	CASSYSGTGGGQPQHF
.	TRBV28	TRBJ2-6	TRBD1	TGTGCCAGCAGTCTCGGGGACAGATTCTCTGGGGCCAACGTCCTGACTTTC	CASSLGDRFSGANVLTF
.	TRBV12-2	TRBJ1-5	.	TGTGCAAGTCGCCCCCACAGGGGGCAGGGGAATCAGCCCCAGCATTTT	CASRPHRGQGNQPQHF
.	TRBV28	TRBJ2-7	TRBD2	TGTGCCAACCAAGCGGGGGACTCCTACGAGCAGTACTTC	CANQAGDSYEQYF
once	TRBV4-1	TRBJ2-3	.	TGCGCCAGCAGCAAGATGACCGGGGTGCGCACAGATACGCAGTATTTT	CASSKMTGVRTDTQYF
.	TRBV9	TRBJ2-1	.	TGTGCCAGCAGCGTAGAGGGAACGGGGGTCTACAATGAGCAGTTCTTC	CASSVEGTGVYNEQFF
.	TRBV30	TRBJ1-6	.	TGTGCCTGGAGTAGCAAGACAACCGGGGCCCTCCACTTT	CAWSSKTTGALHF
.	TRBV7-9	TRBJ1-2	TRBD1	TGTGCCAGCAGTCCACATACCCGGACAGGGAAAGATGGCTACACCTTC	CASSPHTRTGKDGYTF
.	TRBV4-1	TRBJ2-3	.	TGCGCCAGCAGCCAAACCGCAGGGGCGGATACGCAGTATTTT	CASSQTAGADTQYF
.	TRBV27	TRBJ1-2	TRBD1	TGTGCCAGCAGTGGACCGGACAGGTTTGATGGCTACACCTTC	CASSGPDRFDGYTF
.	TRBV28	TRBJ2-2	.	TGTGCCAGCAGTTTCGGGGGTAACACCGGGGAGCTGTTTTTT	CASSFGGNTGELFF
.	TRBV18	TRBJ2-1	TRBD1	TGTGCCAGCTCCCAGACAGGGACAGGGATCCACAATGAGCAGTTCTTC	CASSQTGTGIHNEQFF
.	TRBV28	TRBJ1-2	.	TGTGCCAGCAGAGCCACAGGGAATAACTATGGCTACACCTTC	CASRATGNNYGYTF
.	TRBV6-1	TRBJ1-2	TRBD1	TGTGCCAGCAGTGGACAACAGGGGGCTGACTATGGCTACACCTTC	CASSGQQGADYGYTF
.	TRBV28	TRBJ2-1	TRBD2	TGTGCCAGCAGTCCAATCGGACTAGCGATTGGGTATGAGCAGTTCTTC	CASSPIGLAIGYEQFF
.	TRBV5-1	TRBJ2-7	TRBD1	TGCGCCAGCAGCTTGTACAGGGGCGACGACGAGCAGTACTTC	CASSLYRGDDEQYF
once	TRBV6-5	TRBJ1-4	TRBD1	TGTGCCAGCAGTTACCTGGGACAGGATGAAAAACTGTTTTTT	CASSYLGQDEKLFF
few	TRBV6-1	TRBJ1-2	TRBD1	TGTGCCAGCATGTACACGGGACAGGGAATCGGAGGCTACACCTTC	CASMYTGQGIGGYTF
.	TRBV28	TRBJ2-7	.	TGTGCCAGCAGTTTCAATGCAGGGTCAACCTACGAGCAGTACTTC	CASSFNAGSTYEQYF